This TCR beta chain was sequenced for a study of control samples from healthy donors and cancer patients. The method was immunoSEQ multiplex PCR; TCRdb's version includes in-frame clones alone and lacks a portion of them. The repertoire holds around 150,000 clones, with about 94% as singletons. This clone was observed a single time. The CDR3 totals 15 residues. V lost 4 bases and J lost 1, with 13 bases in between. The germline V gene has CDR1 MNHEY and CDR2 SVGAGI. The rearrangement uses TRBV6-5 and TRBJ1-1; D is undetermined. The receptor comes from a woman aged 40 to 50 in good health. The sample consisted of blood. CDR3 coding DNA: TGTGCCAGCAGTTTCTCCGGGGTCTCGAACACTGAAGCTTTCTTT. Translated: CASSFSGVSNTEAFF.